These T cell receptor beta chains were read from a single sample in a study of blood T cell repertoires in COVID-19. Assay used: immunoSEQ multiplex PCR; TCRdb lists only in-frame clones, some missing. The table has roughly 80,000 clones, around 90% seen once; the top ten hold around 5%. Sample: peripheral blood. Source of these receptors: an elderly woman with acute or convalescent COVID-19. Each CDR3 is given with its conserved first and last residue. D genes are given only for firm matches. For some rows the clone size is stated as once, few or many, or as a class when expanded; others skip it.

clone_size d_call j_call v_call cdr3_nt cdr3_aa
few - TRBJ2-7 TRBV5-1 TGCGCCAGCGTCCGGGACAACTCCTACGAGCAGTACTTC CASVRDNSYEQYF
- TRBD2 TRBJ2-7 TRBV10-1 TGCGCCAGCAGTGAGTCGTCGGGACTAGCAAGTTACTACGAGCAGTACTTC CASSESSGLASYYEQYF
- - TRBJ2-1 TRBV13 TGTGCCAGCAGGGACAGCTACAATGAGCAGTTCTTC CASRDSYNEQFF
- TRBD2 TRBJ2-5 TRBV2 TGTGCCAGCAAGTTAAGGACTAGCGGGGACTTGGAGACCCAGTACTTC CASKLRTSGDLETQYF
- - TRBJ1-2 TRBV7-2 TGTGCCAGCAGCTTAGAACCCGGGTATGGCTACACCTTC CASSLEPGYGYTF
- - TRBJ2-5 TRBV25-1 TGTGCCAGCAGTGAACAGGGCGGTCCCCAAGAGACCCAGTACTTC CASSEQGGPQETQYF
- - TRBJ1-1 TRBV2 TGTGCCAGCAGTGCAGATGGCCACCTCAACACTGAAGCTTTCTTT CASSADGHLNTEAFF
once - TRBJ1-2 TRBV18 TGTGCCAGCTCACCGACGGGAACCTTTGGCTACACCTTC CASSPTGTFGYTF
- TRBD1 TRBJ1-5 TRBV7-2 TGTGCCAGCAGCTCGGACAGGGACCAGCCCCAGCATTTT CASSSDRDQPQHF
- - TRBJ1-2 TRBV3-1/TRBV3-2 TGTGCCAGCAGCCGCGGGGTCCAGGGAGTCGGCTACACCTTC CASSRGVQGVGYTF
- TRBD1 TRBJ1-4 TRBV7-2 TGTGCCAGCAGCTCGACCGGGACAGCCCCGACTGAAAAACTGTTTTTT CASSSTGTAPTEKLFF
- - TRBJ2-2 TRBV7-3 TGTGCCAGCAGCTTAAGTGCGGGGGAGCTGTTTTTT CASSLSAGELFF
- TRBD1 TRBJ2-1 TRBV18 TGTGCCAGCTCTCCCGGGACAGCACCGTACAATGAGCAGTTCTTC CASSPGTAPYNEQFF
- - TRBJ2-7 TRBV7-9 TGTGCCAGCAGCTTGGCAAACTCCTACGAGCAGTACTTC CASSLANSYEQYF
- TRBD1 TRBJ1-1 TRBV25-1 TGTGCCAGCAGTGGATGGGGGACAGGGGGAAGGAACACTGAAGCTTTCTTT CASSGWGTGGRNTEAFF
- TRBD1 TRBJ2-7 TRBV2 TGTGCCAGCAGTAGACAGGGATCCTACGAGCAGTACTTC CASSRQGSYEQYF
- - TRBJ2-7 TRBV6-5 TGTGCCAGCATTGGGGAGGGGGGCAGGTACGAGCAGTACTTC CASIGEGGRYEQYF
- TRBD2 TRBJ2-7 TRBV3-1/TRBV3-2 TGTGCCAGCAGCCAAGATGGTCGATGGGAGGGCCGATCCTACGAGCAGTACTTC CASSQDGRWEGRSYEQYF
- - TRBJ1-1 TRBV6-5 TGTGCCAGCAGTCCCGGGGGTGCTGAAGCTTTCTTT CASSPGGAEAFF
once - TRBJ1-1 TRBV7-8 TGTGCCAGCAGCCCCCCCGGGTCGAAGGCGAACACTGAAGCTTTCTTT CASSPPGSKANTEAFF
- - TRBJ2-2 TRBV15 TGTGCCACCAGCAGAGATCTCGGGGGTGGGTCGAACGGGGAGCTGTTTTTT CATSRDLGGGSNGELFF
- - TRBJ2-7 TRBV5-6 TGTGCCAGCAGTCCTCTACGAGGCGAGCAGTACTTC CASSPLRGEQYF
- - TRBJ2-2 TRBV5-5 TGTGCCAGCAGCCAGACACCGAACACCGGGGAGCTGTTTTTT CASSQTPNTGELFF
- - TRBJ1-4 TRBV6-5 TGTGCCAGCACTATCAGGGGCGTAGCTAATGAAAAACTGTTTTTT CASTIRGVANEKLFF
- TRBD2 TRBJ2-6 TRBV14 TGTGCCAGCAGCCTTTCAGCGGGGGTTGGGGCCAACGTCCTGACTTTC CASSLSAGVGANVLTF
- - TRBJ2-3 TRBV3-1/TRBV3-2 TGTGCCAGCAGCCTCCACGGGGATACGCAGTATTTT CASSLHGDTQYF
few - TRBJ2-3 TRBV11-2 TGTGCCAGCATCGCTGGGGAGGGGGGGGCAATCTCTTTCACAGATACGCAGTATTTT CASIAGEGGAISFTDTQYF
- - TRBJ1-2 TRBV5-1 TGCGCCAGCAGCTTGGAAACGGGTCGGAGCTATGGCTACACCTTC CASSLETGRSYGYTF
few TRBD2 TRBJ2-1 TRBV6-6 TGTGCCAGCATCTACACTAGCGGGAGGGCCAATGAGCAGTTCTTC CASIYTSGRANEQFF
- TRBD1 TRBJ2-3 TRBV5-4 TGTGCCAGCAGCTTGCCGGGACAGGGGGCAGATACGCAGTATTTT CASSLPGQGADTQYF
once TRBD2 TRBJ2-3 TRBV14 TGTGCCAGCAGCCAAGCTAGCGGGACAACAGATACGCAGTATTTT CASSQASGTTDTQYF
- - TRBJ2-2 TRBV18 TGTGCCAGCTCACCGACAGTAACCGGGGAGCTGTTTTTT CASSPTVTGELFF
- - TRBJ1-1 TRBV5-6 TGTGCCAGCAGCTTACGTACGACAGGGAACACTGAAGCTTTCTTT CASSLRTTGNTEAFF
- - TRBJ1-2 TRBV19 TGTGCCAGTAGTATATCTGGCGGGCAGGCCTATGGCTACACCTTC CASSISGGQAYGYTF
- - TRBJ2-1 TRBV12-3/TRBV12-4 TGTGCCAGCCGGGGGGCCAACAATGAGCAGTTCTTC CASRGANNEQFF
- TRBD2 TRBJ2-5 TRBV6-5 TGTGCCAGCAGTACCCGGACTAGCGGGAGAGAGACCCAGTACTTC CASSTRTSGRETQYF
- - TRBJ2-7 TRBV20-1 TGCAGTGCTTTATACTCCTACGAGCAGTACTTC CSALYSYEQYF
- TRBD1 TRBJ1-1 TRBV10-3 TGTGCCATCAGGGACCTGTCTCTCACAGGGGGCACTGAAGCTTTCTTT CAIRDLSLTGGTEAFF
- - TRBJ1-1 TRBV27 TGTGCCAGCAAAATGACAGGGAACACTGAAGCTTTCTTT CASKMTGNTEAFF
- - TRBJ2-7 TRBV29-1 TGCAGCGCCCAGTCCCGGGACAACTACGAGCAGTACTTC CSAQSRDNYEQYF
- - TRBJ2-1 TRBV27 TGTGCCAGCTCCCGACGGGGCTACAATGAGCAGTTCTTC CASSRRGYNEQFF
- TRBD1 TRBJ2-6 TRBV11-2 TGTGCCAGCAGCCAACGACAGGGGGCAGATGGGGCCAACGTCCTGACTTTC CASSQRQGADGANVLTF
- TRBD1 TRBJ1-1 TRBV6-5 TGTGCCAGCAGCCCAGACAGGGGAGCCACTGAAGCTTTCTTT CASSPDRGATEAFF
- - TRBJ2-3 TRBV7-2 TGTGCCAGCAGCTTAGCGCGTGGCAGGAGCACAGATACGCAGTATTTT CASSLARGRSTDTQYF
- - TRBJ1-2 TRBV19 TGTGCCAGTAGTCAGCGGCAGGCCAACTCCTATGGCTACACCTTC CASSQRQANSYGYTF
- - TRBJ1-2 TRBV6-2/TRBV6-3 TGTGCCAGCAGTTCCCCTGGGAGGGGAGACTATGGCTACACCTTC CASSSPGRGDYGYTF
- - TRBJ2-2 TRBV7-2 TGTGCCAGCAGCTTAGGGGGGACATTCACCGGGGAGCTGTTTTTT CASSLGGTFTGELFF
- TRBD1 TRBJ2-2 TRBV5-1 TGCGCCAGCAGCCAAAGACAGGGGGCCGCCGGGGAGCTGTTTTTT CASSQRQGAAGELFF
- - TRBJ1-1 TRBV6-1 TGTGCCAGCAGTTCCGCAGTACAGGGTTACACTGAAGCTTTCTTT CASSSAVQGYTEAFF
- - TRBJ2-3 TRBV7-2 TGTGCCAGCAGCCCGGGCACAGATACGCAGTATTTT CASSPGTDTQYF
- TRBD2 TRBJ2-1 TRBV4-2 TGTGCCAGCAGCCAAGTCGGAACTAGCGGGAGCTCCTACAATGAGCAGTTCTTC CASSQVGTSGSSYNEQFF
- TRBD1 TRBJ2-2 TRBV19 TGTGCCAGTATTGGGACAGGGGGCTTCGGGGAGCTGTTTTTT CASIGTGGFGELFF
- TRBD2 TRBJ2-5 TRBV7-3 TGTGCCAGCAGCTTATTGGGCGGGAGGACGCAAGAGACCCAGTACTTC CASSLLGGRTQETQYF